A selection of T cell receptor beta chains follows, all from one sample in a study of cytomegalovirus exposure and HLA in healthy donors. TCRdb keeps only in-frame clones here, not all; method: immunoSEQ multiplex PCR. The sample consists of about 140,000 clones, almost 85% of them appearing once. Sequenced material: PBMCs. The receptors originated from a man aged 18-30 years in good health and CMV-seropositive. Each CDR3 is given with its conserved first and last residue. A D gene is named only where the DNA matches it firmly. Not every row has a clone size; where given, it reads once, few, many or a size class.

V gene,J gene,D gene,clone size,CDR3 protein
TRBV6-5,TRBJ1-1,TRBD1,NA,CASSLLQTGGTEAFF
TRBV5-6,TRBJ1-2,TRBD1,NA,CASSLAVRGTGYTF
TRBV29-1,TRBJ2-3,NA,NA,CSVEAVTDTQYF
TRBV6-5,TRBJ2-1,NA,few,CASSHRAYNEQFF
TRBV5-6,TRBJ1-3,NA,NA,CASSPWGGAAGNTIYF
TRBV5-4,TRBJ2-3,TRBD2,NA,CASSPLGTRGSDTQYF
TRBV7-9,TRBJ2-1,TRBD2,NA,CASRQTSPKRNEQFF
TRBV6-5,TRBJ1-1,NA,once,CASSSQQMNTEAFF
TRBV28,TRBJ2-1,TRBD2,NA,CASSLGLADYNEQFF
TRBV25-1,TRBJ2-7,TRBD1,NA,CASSVTGVYEQYF
TRBV7-2,TRBJ2-3,TRBD2,NA,CASSGGGLAVSSTDTQYF
TRBV4-1,TRBJ1-2,NA,NA,CASSQDGQSYTF
TRBV4-2,TRBJ2-1,NA,NA,CASSLPHRPAGSYNEQFF
TRBV29-1,TRBJ2-4,TRBD1,NA,CSVQTGGVKNIQYF
TRBV18,TRBJ1-1,TRBD1,NA,CASSATNLPGQGKTEAFF
TRBV2,TRBJ2-2,TRBD2,NA,CASRGLAGNTGELFF
TRBV19,TRBJ2-1,NA,NA,CASSRGEPEQFF
TRBV7-9,TRBJ2-5,NA,few,CASSLGRLARETQYF
TRBV10-3,TRBJ1-3,NA,NA,CAISGNIQGGNTIYF
TRBV29-1,TRBJ2-7,TRBD2,NA,CSVEDLGTSGALEQYF
TRBV28,TRBJ2-5,TRBD1,NA,CASTHRTGIYQETQYF
TRBV7-8,TRBJ1-4,TRBD1,NA,CASSLVRGQGGEKLFF
TRBV28,TRBJ1-1,TRBD1,NA,CASSFQLKGACTEAFF
TRBV5-6,TRBJ1-4,TRBD1,NA,CASSLADRDITNEKLFF
TRBV5-1,TRBJ2-5,NA,NA,CASSLAGETQYF